These 5 T cell receptor beta chains were sequenced from one sample in a study of blood T cell repertoires in COVID-19. TCRdb's copy holds only in-frame clones and misses some; the assay was immunoSEQ multiplex PCR. The table includes 200,000 to 250,000 clones, roughly four fifths detected once. The sample comprised PBMCs or T cells enriched from blood (not recorded which). The source is a man aged 55-75 years who had recovered from COVID-19.

The rearrangement joins TRBV25-1 to TRBJ1-6; possibly TRBD1 for D (5 bases). The CDR3 covers 14 residues. Trimming stripped 6 bases from V and 10 bases from J, with 16 bases between. The germline V gene has CDR1 MGHDK and CDR2 SYGVNS. DNA for the CDR3: TGTGCCAGCAGCTTCACCAGGGCTAGGTCACCCCTCCACTTT. The encoded protein is CASSFTRARSPLHF.

V is TRBV7-9 and J is TRBJ1-4; possibly TRBD1 for D (6 bases). CDR3 length equals 15 residues. V lost 4 bases, J lost 1 base, and 10 bases lay in between. Germline V gives CDR1 SEHNR, CDR2 FQNEAQ (reference sequence). In nucleotides, the CDR3 is TGTGCCAGCAGCTCGGGGGGCCAAACTAATGAAAAACTGTTTTTT. It translates to CASSSGGQTNEKLFF.

The chain recombines TRBV7-2 with TRBJ2-1; 13 bases are shared with TRBD2. The V segment lost 5 bases and the J segment 4 bases; nucleotides outside the gene matches: 5. CDR3 size: 16 residues. The germline V gene encodes CDR1 SGHTA and CDR2 FQGNSA. The CDR3 DNA is TGTGCCAGCAGCCCAACGACTAGCGGGGGGTACAATGAGCAGTTCTTC. Encoded protein: CASSPTTSGGYNEQFF.

The rearrangement links TRBV2 to TRBJ1-6; 12 bases align to TRBD1. From germline, CDR1 is SNHLY and CDR2 FYNNEI. With 4 bases clipped from V and 9 bases from J, the junction kept 1 base outside the gene matches. The CDR3 sequence is 14 residues long. The CDR3 nucleotides read TGTGCCAGCAGTGTGGGACAGGGGGCTTCACCCCTCCACTTT. Residues: CASSVGQGASPLHF.

J is TRBJ2-1 and V is TRBV5-5; TRBD1 matches at 7 bases. CDR3 length: 14 amino acids. V shed 0 bases, J shed 7 bases, and the junction held 4 bases outside the gene matches. The germline V gene has CDR1 SGHKS and CDR2 YYEKEE (reference sequence). CDR3 residues: CASSLEDRANEQFF. The CDR3 coding sequence is TGTGCCAGCAGCTTGGAAGACAGGGCTAATGAGCAGTTCTTC.